One T cell receptor beta chain is described in this entry. No antigen is known for it. V was shortened by 1 base and J by 5 bases, with 10 bases between the two germline ends. The CDR3 is made up of 13 amino acids. The germline V gene encodes CDR1 SGHNT and CDR2 YYREEE (reference sequence). This specimen belongs to a study of T cells after yellow fever vaccination. Study information: Some fractions had low cell numbers, and these were prepared with SMART-Seq v4 Ultra Low Input.

5'RACE template switching added a universal primer site and UMIs to TCR cDNA. TCRdb re-derived calls from the 5' RACE reads in MiXCR, one entry per CDR3 protein. Here the sample spans 450,000 to 550,000 distinct CDR3 sequences, roughly a fifth being singletons. Study-wide points: Faster peaking, at day 5 versus 15, marked a secondary response that was weaker. Across the CD4 and CD8 compartments, a small share of clonotypes was present in both.

This clonotype originated in a man aged 18 to 35 who received the YFV17D yellow fever vaccine. This chain joins TRBV5-4 and TRBJ2-7; D may match TRBD1 or TRBD2 (5 bases each). The sample here was PBMCs, taken approximately 22 days after the first yellow fever vaccination. The CDR3 DNA is TGTGCCAGCAGCTTGATTGGGGACCACGAGCAGTACTTC. Translated, it gives CASSLIGDHEQYF.